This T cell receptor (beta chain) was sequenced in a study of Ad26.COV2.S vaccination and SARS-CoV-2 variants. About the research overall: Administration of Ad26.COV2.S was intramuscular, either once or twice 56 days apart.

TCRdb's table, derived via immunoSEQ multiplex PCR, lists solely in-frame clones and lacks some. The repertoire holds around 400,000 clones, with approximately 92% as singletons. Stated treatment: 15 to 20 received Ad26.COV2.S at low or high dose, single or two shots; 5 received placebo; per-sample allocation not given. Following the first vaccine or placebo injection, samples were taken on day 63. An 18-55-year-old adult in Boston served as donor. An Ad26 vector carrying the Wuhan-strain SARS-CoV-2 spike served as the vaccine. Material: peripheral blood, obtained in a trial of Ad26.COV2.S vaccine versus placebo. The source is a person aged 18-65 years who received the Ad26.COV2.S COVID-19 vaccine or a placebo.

The CDR3 bases are TGTGCCAGCAGCCCACGGGACACTACGGGGAACACTGAAGCTTTCTTT. Encoded protein: CASSPRDTTGNTEAFF. The chain has TRBV4-2 and TRBJ1-1, with D possibly TRBD1 on 6 matching bases. Germline V gene lookup returns CDR1 LGHNA and CDR2 YNFKEQ. This CDR3 spans 16 amino acids. V was cut by 4 bases and J by 1 base, with 16 bases left in between.